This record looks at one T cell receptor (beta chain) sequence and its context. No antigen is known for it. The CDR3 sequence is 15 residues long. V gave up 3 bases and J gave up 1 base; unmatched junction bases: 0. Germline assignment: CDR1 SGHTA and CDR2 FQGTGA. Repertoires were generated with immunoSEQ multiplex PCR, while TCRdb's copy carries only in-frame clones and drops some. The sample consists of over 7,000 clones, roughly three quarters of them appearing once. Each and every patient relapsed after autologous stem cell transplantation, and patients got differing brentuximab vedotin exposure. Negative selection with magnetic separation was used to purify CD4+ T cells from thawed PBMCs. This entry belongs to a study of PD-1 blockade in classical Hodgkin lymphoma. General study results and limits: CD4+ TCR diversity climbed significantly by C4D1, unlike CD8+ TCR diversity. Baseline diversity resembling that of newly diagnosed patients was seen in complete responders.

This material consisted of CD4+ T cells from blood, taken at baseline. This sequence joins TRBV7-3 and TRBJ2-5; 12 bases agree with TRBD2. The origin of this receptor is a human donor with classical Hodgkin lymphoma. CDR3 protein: CASSLGLAGQETQYF. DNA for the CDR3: TGTGCCAGCAGCTTGGGACTAGCGGGCCAAGAGACCCAGTACTTC.